Listed here are 6 T cell receptor beta chains from one sample, sequenced in a study of blood T cell repertoires in COVID-19. Only in-frame clones appear in the TCRdb table, and some are missing; sequencing was by immunoSEQ multiplex PCR. The sample lists approximately 310,000 clones, around 86% occurring once. The sample comprised peripheral blood. Receptors originate from a man aged 45 to 65 with active or convalescent COVID-19.

This clone has more than one count but fewer than ten. CDR3 sequence reads: CASSLGQGRAEAFF. CDR3 sequence (DNA): TGTGCCAGCAGTTTAGGACAGGGGAGGGCTGAAGCTTTCTTT. The J gene is TRBJ1-1, the V gene TRBV6-6; 9 bases match TRBD1. The V segment lost 4 bases and the J segment 6 bases; nucleotides outside the gene matches: 6. CDR1 MNHNY and CDR2 SVGAGI come from the germline V gene (reference sequence). The length of the CDR3 is 14 residues.

V gene TRBV5-1 combines with J gene TRBJ2-3; D is unclear. The germline V and J ends were trimmed by 4 bases and 4 bases, with 13 bases remaining between them. Germline V gene sequence: CDR1 SGHRS, CDR2 YFSETQ. This CDR3 is built from 14 residues. The CDR3 coding sequence is TGCGCCAGCAGCAAGGTAACTGCGGCAGATACGCAGTATTTT. It yields the protein CASSKVTAADTQYF.

The J gene is TRBJ2-2, the V gene TRBV2; 7 bases are a match to TRBD2. The germline V gene has CDR1 SNHLY and CDR2 FYNNEI. The ends lost 4 bases at V and 5 bases at J; junction bases unmatched: 10. This CDR3 comprises 16 residues. The CDR3 DNA sequence: TGTGCCAGCAGTGGGGTAGTTCGGGGAGGGACCGGGGAGCTGTTTTTT. As protein: CASSGVVRGGTGELFF. Combining the CDR3 with reference TRBV2 and TRBJ2-2 gives the whole variable domain EPEVTQTPSHQVTQMGQEVILRCVPISNHLYFYWYRQILGQKVEFLVSFYNNEISEKSEIFDDQFSVERPDGSNFTLKIRSTKLEDSAMYFCASSGVVRGGTGELFFGEGSRLTVL.

This clone was detected only once. The V call is TRBV6-5, the J call TRBJ1-2, with D maybe TRBD1 (6 bases). This CDR3 comprises 15 residues. Germline loops: CDR1 MNHEY, CDR2 SVGAGI. The V gene lost 8 bases and the J gene lost 6 bases, with 22 bases spanning the gap. CDR3 DNA sequence: TGTGCCAGCCGCCGATCCGGGACATCCACGGATGGCTACACCTTC. It yields the protein CASRRSGTSTDGYTF.

The CDR3, as DNA: TGTGCCAGCTCACCACAAGGACAGACCAATAATTCACCCCTCCACTTT. Encoded protein: CASSPQGQTNNSPLHF. The chain carries TRBV18 and TRBJ1-6; D is possibly TRBD1 (6 bases). The CDR3 consists of 16 residues. Germline-derived CDR1 and CDR2 are KGHSH and LQKENI. The ends were cut back, 1 base at V and 5 bases at J, with 12 bases in the middle.

The genes are TRBV6-5 and TRBJ2-7; TRBD2 is a possible D gene (5 bases). The V and J ends lost 2 bases and 10 bases respectively, with 24 bases between them. Germline CDR1 reads MNHEY; CDR2 reads SVGAGI. The CDR3 is made up of 16 amino acids. The CDR3 spells CASSYSLTLDSMGQYF. The CDR3 DNA reads TGTGCCAGCAGTTACAGTCTAACCCTGGACTCCATGGGACAGTACTTC.